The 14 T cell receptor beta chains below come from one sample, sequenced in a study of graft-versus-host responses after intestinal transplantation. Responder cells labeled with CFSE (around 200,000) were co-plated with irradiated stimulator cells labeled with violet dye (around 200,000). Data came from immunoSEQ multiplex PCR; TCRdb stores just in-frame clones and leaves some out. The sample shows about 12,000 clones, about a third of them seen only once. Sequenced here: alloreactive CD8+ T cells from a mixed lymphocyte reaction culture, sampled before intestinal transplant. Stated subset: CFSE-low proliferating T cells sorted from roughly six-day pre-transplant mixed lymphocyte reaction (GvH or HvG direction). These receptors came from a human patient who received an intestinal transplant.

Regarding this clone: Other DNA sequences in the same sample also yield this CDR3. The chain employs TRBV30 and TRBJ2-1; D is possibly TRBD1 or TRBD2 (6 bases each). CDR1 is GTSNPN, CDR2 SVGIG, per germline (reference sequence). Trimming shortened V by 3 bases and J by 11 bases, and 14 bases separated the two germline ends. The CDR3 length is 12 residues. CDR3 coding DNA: TGTGCCTGGAGGGAGGGGGTGGGGCAGCAGTTCTTC. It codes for CAWREGVGQQFF.

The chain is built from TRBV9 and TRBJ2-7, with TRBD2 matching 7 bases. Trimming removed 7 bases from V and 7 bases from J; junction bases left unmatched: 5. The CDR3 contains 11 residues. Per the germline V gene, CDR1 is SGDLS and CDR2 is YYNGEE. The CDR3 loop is CASGEGGEQYF. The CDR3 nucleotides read TGTGCCAGCGGGGAGGGCGGGGAGCAGTACTTC.

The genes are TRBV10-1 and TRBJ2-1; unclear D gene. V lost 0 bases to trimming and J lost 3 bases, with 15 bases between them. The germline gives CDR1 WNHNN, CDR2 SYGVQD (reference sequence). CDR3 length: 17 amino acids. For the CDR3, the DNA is TGCGCCAGCAGTGAGTCGACTCGGGTGTCCTACTACAATGAGCAGTTCTTC. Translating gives CASSESTRVSYYNEQFF.

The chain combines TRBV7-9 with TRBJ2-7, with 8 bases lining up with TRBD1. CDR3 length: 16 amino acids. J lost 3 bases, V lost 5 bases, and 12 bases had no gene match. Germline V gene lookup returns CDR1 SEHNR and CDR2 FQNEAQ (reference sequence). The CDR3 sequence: CASSVRTGLALYEQYF. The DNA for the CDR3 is TGTGCCAGCAGCGTCCGGACAGGGTTGGCCCTCTACGAGCAGTACTTC.

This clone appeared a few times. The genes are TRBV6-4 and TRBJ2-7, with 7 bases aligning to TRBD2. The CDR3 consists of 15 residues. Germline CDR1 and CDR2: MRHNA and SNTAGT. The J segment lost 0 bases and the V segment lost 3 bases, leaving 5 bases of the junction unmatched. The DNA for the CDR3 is TGTGCCAGCAGTGAAATAGCGGGCACCTCCTACGAGCAGTACTTC. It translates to CASSEIAGTSYEQYF.

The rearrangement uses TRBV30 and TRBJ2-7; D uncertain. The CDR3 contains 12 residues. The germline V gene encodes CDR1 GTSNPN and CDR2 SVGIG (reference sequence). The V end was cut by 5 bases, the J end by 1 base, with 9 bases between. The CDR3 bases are TGTGCCTGGGACCGGGCATCCTACGAGCAGTACTTC. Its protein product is CAWDRASYEQYF.

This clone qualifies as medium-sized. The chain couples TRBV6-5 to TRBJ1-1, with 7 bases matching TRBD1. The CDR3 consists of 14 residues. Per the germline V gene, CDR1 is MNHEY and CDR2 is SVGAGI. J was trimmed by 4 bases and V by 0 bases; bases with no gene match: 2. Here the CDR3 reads CASSYSGGTTEAFF. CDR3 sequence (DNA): TGTGCCAGCAGTTACTCAGGGGGCACCACTGAAGCTTTCTTT.

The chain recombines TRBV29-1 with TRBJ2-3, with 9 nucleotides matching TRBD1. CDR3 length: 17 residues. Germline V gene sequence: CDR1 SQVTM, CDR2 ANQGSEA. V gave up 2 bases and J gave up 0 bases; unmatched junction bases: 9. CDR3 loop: CSVEWTGDLLSTDTQYF. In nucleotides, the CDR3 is TGCAGCGTTGAATGGACAGGGGACCTGCTTAGCACAGATACGCAGTATTTT.

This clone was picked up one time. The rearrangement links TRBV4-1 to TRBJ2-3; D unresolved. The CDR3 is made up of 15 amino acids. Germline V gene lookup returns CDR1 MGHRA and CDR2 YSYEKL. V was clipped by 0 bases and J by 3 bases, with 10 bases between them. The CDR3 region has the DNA TGCGCCAGCAGCCAAGAACCGTACTCGACAGATACGCAGTATTTT. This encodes CASSQEPYSTDTQYF.

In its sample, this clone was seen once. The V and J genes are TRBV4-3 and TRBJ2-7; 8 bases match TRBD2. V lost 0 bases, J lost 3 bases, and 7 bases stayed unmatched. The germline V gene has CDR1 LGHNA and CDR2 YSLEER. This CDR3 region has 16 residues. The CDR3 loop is CASSQDAPSGYYEQYF. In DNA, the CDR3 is TGCGCCAGCAGCCAAGATGCCCCTAGCGGGTACTACGAGCAGTACTTC.

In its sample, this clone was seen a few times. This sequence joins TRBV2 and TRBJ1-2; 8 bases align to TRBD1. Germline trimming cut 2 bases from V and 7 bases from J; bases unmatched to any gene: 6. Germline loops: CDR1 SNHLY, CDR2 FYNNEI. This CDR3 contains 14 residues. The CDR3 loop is CASSEWTGSGGYTF. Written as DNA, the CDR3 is TGTGCCAGCAGTGAATGGACAGGGTCTGGTGGCTACACCTTC.

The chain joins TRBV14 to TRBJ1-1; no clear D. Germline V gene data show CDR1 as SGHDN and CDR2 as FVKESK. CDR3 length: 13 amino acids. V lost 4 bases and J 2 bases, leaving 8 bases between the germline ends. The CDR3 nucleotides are TGTGCCAGCAGCCCCTGGGCCAACACTGAAGCTTTCTTT. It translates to CASSPWANTEAFF.

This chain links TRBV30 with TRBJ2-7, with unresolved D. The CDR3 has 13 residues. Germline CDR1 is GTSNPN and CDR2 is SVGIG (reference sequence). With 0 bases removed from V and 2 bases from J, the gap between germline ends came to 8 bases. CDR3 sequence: CAWSVRVTYEQYF. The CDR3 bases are TGTGCCTGGAGTGTACGCGTGACCTACGAGCAGTACTTC.

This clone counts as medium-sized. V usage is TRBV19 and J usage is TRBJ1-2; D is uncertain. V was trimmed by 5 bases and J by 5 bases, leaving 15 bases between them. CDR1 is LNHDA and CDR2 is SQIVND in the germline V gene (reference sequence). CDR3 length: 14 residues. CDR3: CASSPSWGGYGYTF. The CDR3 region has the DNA TGTGCCAGTAGTCCCTCCTGGGGAGGGTATGGCTACACCTTC.